These 24 T cell receptor beta chains share one sample of origin, sequenced in a study of T cell responses to AZD1222 COVID-19 vaccine. Produced via immunoSEQ multiplex PCR; TCRdb's table is partial and in-frame only. The repertoire holds roughly 90,000 clones, with 90% to 95% as singletons. The sample here was peripheral blood, taken on day 0 of MenACWY control vaccination. These receptors all stem from an adult in good health.

The V gene is TRBV30, the J gene TRBJ1-4; the D is unclear. From germline, CDR1 is GTSNPN and CDR2 SVGIG (reference sequence). Deletions cut 1 base from V and 7 bases from J, with 13 bases between. This CDR3 spans 14 amino acids. CDR3 nucleotide sequence: TGTGCCTGGAGTGAACCCTCTAGGAGTGAAAAACTGTTTTTT. Protein: CAWSEPSRSEKLFF.

The CDR3 DNA sequence: TGTGCCAGCAGTTTAGCGGTTAGCTCCTACGAGCAGTACTTC. Translation: CASSLAVSSYEQYF. This chain joins TRBV27 and TRBJ2-7; D is unclear. V was pared by 2 bases and J by 0 bases, with 8 bases between. Germline V gene sequence: CDR1 MNHEY, CDR2 SMNVEV (reference sequence). The CDR3 is 14 residues long.

In DNA, the CDR3 is TGTGCAAGTCGCTTAGCACAGGGCAGAAACACCATATATTTT. Translation: CASRLAQGRNTIYF. The rearrangement joins TRBV12-2 to TRBJ1-3; the D call of TRBD1 is as the table states it, not checked on the DNA. TRBV12-2 corresponds to a pseudogene. The CDR3 is made up of 14 amino acids.

The chain is built from TRBV7-3 and TRBJ1-1, with 8 nucleotides matching TRBD1. The CDR3 has 14 residues. V shed 2 bases and J 4 bases; nucleotides not matched to a gene: 3. CDR1 and CDR2 (germline): SGHTA, FQGTGA. CDR3 in DNA: TGTGCCAGCAGCTTACACCAGGGGGCCACTGAAGCTTTCTTT. Translated: CASSLHQGATEAFF.

The chain links TRBV6-5 to TRBJ1-1; the D gene is possibly TRBD1 (5 bases). V lost 2 bases to trimming and J lost 4 bases, with 11 bases between them. The CDR3 covers 14 residues. Germline V gene sequence: CDR1 MNHEY, CDR2 SVGAGI. The CDR3 DNA reads as TGTGCCAGCAGTTACGGCGGCGGGGGCACTGAAGCTTTCTTT. Translation: CASSYGGGGTEAFF.

This sequence joins TRBV5-5 and TRBJ1-4; the D is unclear. V shed 1 base and J shed 0 bases, with 4 bases lying between them. The CDR3 has 14 residues. Germline V gives CDR1 SGHKS, CDR2 YYEKEE (reference sequence). CDR3 sequence: CASSLLATNEKLFF. CDR3 bases: TGTGCCAGCAGCTTGCTTGCAACTAATGAAAAACTGTTTTTT.

The chain recombines TRBV28 with TRBJ1-5, with D possibly matching TRBD1 (5 bases). Germline lookup yields CDR1 MDHEN and CDR2 SYDVKM. The CDR3 loop spans 13 amino acids. Between the trimmed V and J ends, which lost 2 bases and 11 bases, there was a span of 13 bases. CDR3 sequence reads: CASSLTGLRAQHF. In DNA, the CDR3 is TGTGCCAGCAGTTTAACAGGTCTGAGGGCCCAGCATTTT.

As DNA, the CDR3 is TGTGCCAGCTTAGGACCGAGTTACAATGAGCAGTTCTTC. Its protein product is CASLGPSYNEQFF. The chain has TRBV2 and TRBJ2-1; D gene ambiguous. V was shortened by 8 bases and J by 4 bases, with 12 bases between the two germline ends. Germline CDR1 SNHLY, CDR2 FYNNEI. This CDR3 is built from 13 residues.

This chain connects TRBV19 to TRBJ2-1; 12 nucleotides match TRBD2. CDR1 LNHDA and CDR2 SQIVND come from the germline V gene (reference sequence). With 5 bases clipped from V and 12 bases from J, the junction kept 14 bases outside the gene matches. The CDR3 loop spans 16 amino acids. This chain's CDR3 is CASSALLAGGRGGQFF. The DNA for the CDR3 is TGTGCCAGTAGTGCCCTACTAGCGGGAGGTCGTGGGGGGCAGTTCTTC.

V is TRBV5-1 and J is TRBJ1-6; 10 bases align to TRBD1. V shed 5 bases, J shed 10 bases, and the junction held 9 bases outside the gene matches. CDR1 and CDR2 from the germline V gene are SGHRS and YFSETQ. The CDR3 consists of 15 residues. Written as DNA, the CDR3 is TGCGCCAGCAGTTCGGCCGGGACAGGGGCCTCACCCCTCCACTTT. This encodes CASSSAGTGASPLHF.

This clone appeared once. The rearrangement joins TRBV30 to TRBJ1-2; D is perhaps TRBD1 (5 bases). The CDR3 loop spans 13 amino acids. V shed 1 base and J shed 8 bases, with 14 bases lying between them. From germline, CDR1 is GTSNPN and CDR2 SVGIG (reference sequence). The CDR3 nucleotides are TGTGCCTGGAGTGGGGACCGTGGCTGGGGCTACACCTTC. Translation: CAWSGDRGWGYTF.

The chain is built from TRBV7-9 and TRBJ2-4, with D unresolved. V was clipped by 5 bases and J by 8 bases, with 16 bases between them. In germline, CDR1 is SEHNR, CDR2 FQNEAQ (reference sequence). The CDR3 runs 14 residues. In nucleotides, the CDR3 is TGTGCCAGCAGCCCGGGTGCAAACCCGGACATTCAGTACTTC. Translation gives CASSPGANPDIQYF.

The rearrangement uses TRBV27 and TRBJ2-3; D might be TRBD2 (7 bases). The CDR3 runs 15 residues. Germline V gene sequence: CDR1 MNHEY, CDR2 SMNVEV (reference sequence). V lost 4 bases, J lost 2 bases, and 13 bases lay in between. The CDR3 coding sequence is TGTGCCAGCAGTTCCGAGGGGGGGCTCACAGATACGCAGTATTTT. Amino acid sequence: CASSSEGGLTDTQYF.

The chain couples TRBV6-5 to TRBJ2-6, with D unclear. The CDR3 loop spans 14 amino acids. In germline, CDR1 is MNHEY, CDR2 SVGAGI. V dropped 6 bases and J dropped 0 bases, with 6 bases sitting between them. CDR3 nucleotides: TGTGCCAGCAGCTGGGACTCTGGGGCCAACGTCCTGACTTTC. Protein: CASSWDSGANVLTF.

The chain joins TRBV30 to TRBJ2-5; the match to TRBD2 covers 7 bases. The CDR3 runs to 14 residues. The V and J ends lost 0 bases and 4 bases, in that order; junction bases with no gene match: 5. Germline assignment: CDR1 GTSNPN and CDR2 SVGIG (reference sequence). The CDR3 DNA reads TGTGCCTGGAGTGTATCGCTAGCGGTAGAGACCCAGTACTTC. Translated, it gives CAWSVSLAVETQYF.

The V gene is TRBV18, the J gene TRBJ2-1; a possible D gene is TRBD2 (6 bases). V gave up 2 bases and J gave up 7 bases, with 9 bases separating them. CDR3 length: 13 residues. The germline V gene encodes CDR1 KGHSH and CDR2 LQKENI. The chain's CDR3 is CASSPEGRNEQFF. The CDR3 nucleotides are TGTGCCAGCTCACCAGAGGGGAGGAATGAGCAGTTCTTC.

V is TRBV5-4 and J is TRBJ2-1; the match to TRBD2 covers 8 bases. The V segment lost 1 base and the J segment 0 bases; nucleotides outside the gene matches: 3. The CDR3 loop spans 16 amino acids. CDR1 and CDR2 (germline): SGHNT, YYREEE (reference sequence). The CDR3 nucleotides read TGTGCCAGCAGCTTGAAGCGGGAGAGCTCCTACAATGAGCAGTTCTTC. As protein: CASSLKRESSYNEQFF.

The V gene is TRBV6-2 or TRBV6-3, the J gene TRBJ2-7; D may be TRBD1 (5 bases). In germline, CDR1 is MNHEY, CDR2 SVGEGT. Trimming cost V 6 bases and J 1 base, with 16 bases left between them. CDR3 length: 15 amino acids. CDR3 DNA: TGTGCCAGCAGCCCGAACAGGCTATCGTCCTACGAGCAGTACTTC. Protein: CASSPNRLSSYEQYF.

The chain has TRBV30 and TRBJ2-4, with D unresolved. The germline CDR1 and CDR2 sequences are GTSNPN and SVGIG (reference sequence). This CDR3 has 13 residues. V was pared by 4 bases and J by 8 bases, with 15 bases between. The CDR3 loop reads CAWTSGPPHIQYF. CDR3 sequence (DNA): TGTGCCTGGACATCGGGCCCGCCGCACATTCAGTACTTC.

V usage is TRBV21-1 and J usage is TRBJ1-1; the listed D gene, TRBD1, was not tested against the DNA. TRBV21-1 is designated a pseudogene. The CDR3 has 12 residues. The CDR3 loop reads CASSNRGRAAFF. CDR3 nucleotides: TGTGCCAGCAGCAACAGGGGGCGCGCAGCTTTCTTT.

This chain joins TRBV5-5 and TRBJ1-5, with unresolved D. The germline V and J ends were trimmed by 4 bases and 5 bases, with 19 bases remaining between them. The CDR3 runs 16 residues. Per germline, CDR1 SGHKS and CDR2 YYEKEE (reference sequence). Written as DNA, the CDR3 is TGTGCCAGCAGCCCGACGATACCTACGAGGGATCAGCCCCAGCATTTT. It is translated as CASSPTIPTRDQPQHF.

The chain is built from TRBV24-1 and TRBJ2-2, with D perhaps TRBD2 (7 bases). CDR1 is KGHDR and CDR2 is SFDVKD in the germline V gene. The CDR3 has 14 amino acids. V was trimmed by 5 bases and J by 4 bases, leaving 10 bases between them. The CDR3 loop reads CATSGGGATGELFF. Written as DNA, the CDR3 is TGTGCCACCAGTGGGGGGGGCGCCACCGGGGAGCTGTTTTTT.

The chain carries TRBV6-5 and TRBJ1-5, with D uncertain. Trimming removed 5 bases from V and 7 bases from J, with 9 bases in between. CDR3 length: 12 residues. CDR1 is MNHEY, CDR2 SVGAGI, per germline. Here the CDR3 reads CASSNPAQPQHF. Written as DNA, the CDR3 is TGTGCCAGCAGTAACCCAGCGCAGCCCCAGCATTTT.

The V gene is TRBV5-6, the J gene TRBJ2-1, with 13 bases lining up with TRBD2. J lost 0 bases, V lost 4 bases, and 4 bases had no gene match. Per the germline V gene, CDR1 is SGHDT and CDR2 is YYEEEE. The CDR3 has 17 amino acids. The CDR3 DNA reads as TGTGCCAGCAGCGGGACTAGCGGGGCTAGCTCCTACAATGAGCAGTTCTTC. It encodes CASSGTSGASSYNEQFF.